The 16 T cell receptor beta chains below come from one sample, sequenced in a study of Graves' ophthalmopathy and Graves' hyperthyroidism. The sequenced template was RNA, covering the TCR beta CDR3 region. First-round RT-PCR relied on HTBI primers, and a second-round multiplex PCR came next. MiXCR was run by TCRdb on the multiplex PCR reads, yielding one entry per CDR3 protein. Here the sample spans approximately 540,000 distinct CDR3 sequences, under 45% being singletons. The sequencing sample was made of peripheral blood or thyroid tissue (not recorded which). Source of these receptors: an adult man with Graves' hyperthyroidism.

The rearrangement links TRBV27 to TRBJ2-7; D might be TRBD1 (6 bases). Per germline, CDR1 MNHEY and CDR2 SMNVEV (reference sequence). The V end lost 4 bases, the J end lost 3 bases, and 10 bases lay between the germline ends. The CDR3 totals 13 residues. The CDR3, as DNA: TGTGCCAGCAGTTCCGGACAGCACTACGAGCAGTACTTC. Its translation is CASSSGQHYEQYF.

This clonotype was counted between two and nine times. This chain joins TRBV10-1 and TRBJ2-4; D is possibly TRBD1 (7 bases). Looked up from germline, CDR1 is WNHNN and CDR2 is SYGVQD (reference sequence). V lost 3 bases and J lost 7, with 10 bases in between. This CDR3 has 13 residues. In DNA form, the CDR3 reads TGCGCCAGCAGTGAACAGGGGAGGAACATTCAGTACTTC. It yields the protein CASSEQGRNIQYF.

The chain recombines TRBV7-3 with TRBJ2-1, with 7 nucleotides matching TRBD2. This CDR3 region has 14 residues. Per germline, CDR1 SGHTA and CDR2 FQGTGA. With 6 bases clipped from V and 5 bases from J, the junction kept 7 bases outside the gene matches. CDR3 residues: CASSPLGGNNEQFF. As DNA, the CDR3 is TGTGCCAGCAGTCCCCTGGGGGGGAACAATGAGCAGTTCTTC.

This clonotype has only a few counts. Here the CDR3 reads CASSVLAGGSYEQYF. For the CDR3, the DNA is TGTGCCAGCAGTGTTCTAGCGGGAGGCTCCTACGAGCAGTACTTC. The J gene is TRBJ2-7, the V gene TRBV2, with 11 bases matching TRBD2. CDR3 length: 15 amino acids. Germline V gene data show CDR1 as SNHLY and CDR2 as FYNNEI. Trimming at V came to 4 bases and at J to 0 bases, leaving 2 bases not matched to a gene.

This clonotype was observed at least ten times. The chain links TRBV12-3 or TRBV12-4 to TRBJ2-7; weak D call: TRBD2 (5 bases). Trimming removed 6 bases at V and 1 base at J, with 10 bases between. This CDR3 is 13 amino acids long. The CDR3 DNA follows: TGTGCCAGCAGCCCCGGAGGTTCCTACGAGCAGTACTTC. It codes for CASSPGGSYEQYF.

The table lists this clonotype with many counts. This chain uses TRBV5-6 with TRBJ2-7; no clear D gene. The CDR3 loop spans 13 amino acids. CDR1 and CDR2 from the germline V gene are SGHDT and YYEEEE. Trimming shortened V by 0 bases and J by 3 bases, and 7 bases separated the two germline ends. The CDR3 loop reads CASSLVTRYEQYF. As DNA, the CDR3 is TGTGCCAGCAGCTTGGTTACCCGCTACGAGCAGTACTTC.

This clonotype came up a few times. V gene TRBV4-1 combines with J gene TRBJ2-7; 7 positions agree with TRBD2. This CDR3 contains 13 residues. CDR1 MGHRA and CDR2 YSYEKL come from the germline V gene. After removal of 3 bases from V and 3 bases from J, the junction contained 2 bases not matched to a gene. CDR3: CASSHGTNYEQYF. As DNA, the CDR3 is TGCGCCAGCAGCCACGGGACTAACTACGAGCAGTACTTC.

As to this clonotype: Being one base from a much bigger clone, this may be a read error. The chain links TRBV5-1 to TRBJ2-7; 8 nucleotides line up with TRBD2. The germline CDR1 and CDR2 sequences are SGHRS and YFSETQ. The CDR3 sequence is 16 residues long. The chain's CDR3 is CASGLGVSGSSYEQYF. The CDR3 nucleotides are TGCGCCAGCGGCTTGGGGGTCAGCGGGAGTTCCTACGAGCAGTACTTC.

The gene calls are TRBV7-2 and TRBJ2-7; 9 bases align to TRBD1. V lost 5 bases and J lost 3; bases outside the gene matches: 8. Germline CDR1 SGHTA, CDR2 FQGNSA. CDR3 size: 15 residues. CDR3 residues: CASSPSPGQGYEQYF. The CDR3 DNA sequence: TGTGCCAGCAGCCCCTCCCCGGGACAGGGCTACGAGCAGTACTTC.

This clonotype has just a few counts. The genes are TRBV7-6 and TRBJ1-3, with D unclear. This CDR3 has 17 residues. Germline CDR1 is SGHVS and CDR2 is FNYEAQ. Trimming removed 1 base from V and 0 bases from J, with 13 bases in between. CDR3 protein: CASSLVGSRISGNTIYF. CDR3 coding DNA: TGTGCCAGCAGCTTAGTCGGCAGTCGTATCTCTGGAAACACCATATATTTT.

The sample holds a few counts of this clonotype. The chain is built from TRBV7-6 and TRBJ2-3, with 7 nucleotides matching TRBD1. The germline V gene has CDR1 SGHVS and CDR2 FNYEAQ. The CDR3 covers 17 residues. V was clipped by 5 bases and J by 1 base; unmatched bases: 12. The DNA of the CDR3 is TGTGCCAGCAGCATGCGCGCCGGGACAGTCGGCACAGATACGCAGTATTTT. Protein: CASSMRAGTVGTDTQYF.

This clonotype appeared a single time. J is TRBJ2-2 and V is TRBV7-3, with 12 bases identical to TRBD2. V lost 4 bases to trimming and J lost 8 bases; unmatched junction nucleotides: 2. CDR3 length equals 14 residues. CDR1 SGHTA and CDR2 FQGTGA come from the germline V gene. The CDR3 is CASSSGTSGGELFF. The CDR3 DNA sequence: TGTGCCAGCAGCTCCGGGACTAGCGGGGGGGAGCTGTTTTTT.

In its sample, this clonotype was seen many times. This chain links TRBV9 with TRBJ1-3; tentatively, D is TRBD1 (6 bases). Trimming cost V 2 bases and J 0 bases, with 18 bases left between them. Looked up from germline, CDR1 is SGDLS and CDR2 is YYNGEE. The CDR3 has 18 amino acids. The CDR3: CASSVAPQQGSSGNTIYF. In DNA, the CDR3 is TGTGCCAGCAGCGTCGCGCCGCAACAGGGCAGCTCTGGAAACACCATATATTTT.

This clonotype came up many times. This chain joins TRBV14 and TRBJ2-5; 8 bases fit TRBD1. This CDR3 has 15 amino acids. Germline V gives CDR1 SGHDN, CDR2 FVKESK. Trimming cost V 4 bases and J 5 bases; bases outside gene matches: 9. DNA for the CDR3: TGTGCCAGCAGCCCGTGGACAGGGAAGGGGGAGACCCAGTACTTC. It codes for CASSPWTGKGETQYF. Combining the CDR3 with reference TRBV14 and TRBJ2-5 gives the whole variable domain EAGVTQFPSHSVIEKGQTVTLRCDPISGHDNLYWYRRVMGKEIKFLLHFVKESKQDESGMPNNRFLAERTGGTYSTLKVQPAELEDSGVYFCASSPWTGKGETQYFGPGTRLLVL.

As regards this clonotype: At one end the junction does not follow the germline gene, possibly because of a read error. This CDR3 reads CASSRVPDRGQTDTQYF. The CDR3 nucleotides read TGTGCCAGCAGCCGAGTACCGGACAGGGGACAGACAGATACGCAGTATTTT. The rearrangement links TRBV4-1 to TRBJ2-3; the match to TRBD1 covers 9 bases. There are 17 residues in the CDR3. Germline V gene lookup returns CDR1 MGHRA and CDR2 YSYEKL.

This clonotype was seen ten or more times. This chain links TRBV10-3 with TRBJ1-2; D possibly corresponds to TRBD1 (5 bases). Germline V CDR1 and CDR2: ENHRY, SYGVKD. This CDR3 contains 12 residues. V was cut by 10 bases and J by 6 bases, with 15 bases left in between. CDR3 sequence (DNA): TGTGCCACCCCTGGGGGGAGGGATGGCTACACCTTC. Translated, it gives CATPGGRDGYTF.